The 7 T cell receptor beta chains below all came from one sample that was sequenced in a study of human T cells and chemical hapten exposure. The time point: pre-sensitization, week 0. Treatment: therapeutic diphenylcyclopropenone sensitization with weekly scalp DPC. TCRdb re-called the RACE reads with MiXCR, one entry per CDR3 protein. The repertoire consists of 87,000 or so distinct CDR3 sequences, with 9.6% occurring once and the leading ten covering more than 3%. The sample in question was whole blood, obtained in connection with sensitization to the hapten diphenylcyclopropenone (DPC). Receptor source: a woman aged 40-49 years with alopecia areata. Some clones in this sample may be carry-over from other donors' samples.

There are many counts of this clonotype. This chain uses TRBV6-2 or TRBV6-3 with TRBJ2-3; TRBD2 agrees at 10 bases. The CDR3 covers 18 residues. Trimming cost V 0 bases and J 5 bases; bases outside gene matches: 11. Germline CDR1 reads MNHEY; CDR2 reads SVGEGT. The CDR3 loop is CASSYSMRTSGPRDTQYF. The CDR3 DNA is TGTGCCAGCAGTTACTCGATGAGGACTAGCGGTCCGAGAGATACGCAGTATTTT.

This clonotype was counted between two and nine times. V and J are TRBV11-2 and TRBJ2-3; D remains ambiguous. The CDR3 extends over 14 amino acids. Trimming took 7 bases from V and 0 from J, leaving 11 bases between them. CDR1 is SGHAT, CDR2 FQNNGV, per germline. DNA for the CDR3: TGTGCCAGCACAGAACTTTCGAGCACAGATACGCAGTATTTT. It specifies CASTELSSTDTQYF.

The rearrangement links TRBV3-1 to TRBJ1-3; 8 nucleotides line up with TRBD1. This CDR3 region has 20 residues. The germline V gene has CDR1 LGHDT and CDR2 YNNKEL (reference sequence). V lost 1 base, J lost 4 bases, and 18 bases stayed unmatched. The CDR3 spells CASSQVVGLGQGAKGNTIYF. CDR3 in DNA: TGTGCCAGCAGCCAAGTCGTGGGTTTAGGCCAGGGGGCGAAAGGAAACACCATATATTTT. Full variable domain (missing parts from reference TRBV3-1 and TRBJ1-3): DTAVSQTPKYLVTQMGNDKSIKCEQNLGHDTMYWYKQDSKKFLKIMFSYNNKELIINETVPNRFSPKSPDKAHLNLHINSLELGDSAVYFCASSQVVGLGQGAKGNTIYFGEGSWLTVV.

The CDR3: CASSPTLRDQTYYEQYF. The DNA of the CDR3 is TGTGCCAGCAGCCCTACCCTTCGGGACCAGACTTACTACGAGCAGTACTTC. The chain is built from TRBV5-6 and TRBJ2-7, with D possibly called TRBD1 or TRBD2 (5 bases each). V was clipped by 4 bases and J by 3 bases, with 23 bases between them. The germline gives CDR1 SGHDT, CDR2 YYEEEE. CDR3 length: 17 amino acids.

This clonotype was seen many times. V gene TRBV6-1 combines with J gene TRBJ1-1; D is ambiguous. Trimming took off 7 bases at V and 6 bases at J, with 15 bases between the two ends. Germline V CDR1 and CDR2: MNHNS, SASEGT. This CDR3 region has 13 residues. Written as DNA, the CDR3 is TGTGCCAGCATGGGTAGGTCGGAGGCTGAAGCTTTCTTT. As protein: CASMGRSEAEAFF.

Here the CDR3 DNA reads TGTGCCAGCAGCTTCTCCGGGACTGTCCACTACGAGCAGTACTTC. It encodes CASSFSGTVHYEQYF. This sequence joins TRBV7-2 and TRBJ2-7; possible D gene TRBD2, 6 bases. V was pared by 3 bases and J by 3 bases, with 15 bases between. Germline values: CDR1 SGHTA, CDR2 FQGNSA. The CDR3 totals 15 residues.

A few counts support this clonotype. The rearrangement links TRBV28 to TRBJ2-1; maybe TRBD1 (6 bases). V lost 8 bases to trimming and J lost 5 bases, with 16 bases between them. The germline CDR1 and CDR2 sequences are MDHEN and SYDVKM. This CDR3 has 14 amino acids. The CDR3: CASLDSRRNNEQFF. The CDR3 DNA sequence: TGTGCCAGCTTGGACAGCCGGAGGAACAATGAGCAGTTCTTC. Filled out from reference TRBV28 and TRBJ2-1, the complete variable domain reads DVKVTQSSRYLVKRTGEKVFLECVQDMDHENMFWYRQDPGLGLRLIYFSYDVKMKEKGDIPEGYSVSREKKERFSLILESASTNQTSMYLCASLDSRRNNEQFFGPGTRLTVL.